A single T cell receptor beta chain is shown here with its context. The antigen remains unidentified. The data belong to a study of STAT5B mutations in CD4+ large granular lymphocyte leukemia. The assay was immunoSEQ multiplex PCR, and TCRdb's table has in-frame clones only and misses some. This table has 20,000 to 25,000 clones, 74% appearing once. Findings and limits, study-wide: Patient CD4-sorted repertoires looked more clonal than healthy CD4+ repertoires, even without putative leukemic clones.

This clonotype was sampled from a human donor in good health. The specimen sequenced was CD4+ T cells from blood buffy coats.

CDR3 DNA sequence: TGTGCCACCAGTACGATAGGCAGGGCCGGGGACGAGCAGTACTTC. This codes for CATSTIGRAGDEQYF. V and J are TRBV15 and TRBJ2-7; D tentatively reads TRBD1 or TRBD2 (5 bases each). Germline V gene data show CDR1 as LNHNV and CDR2 as YYDKDF (reference sequence). With 6 bases removed from V and 5 bases from J, the gap between germline ends came to 20 bases. This CDR3 is built from 15 residues.